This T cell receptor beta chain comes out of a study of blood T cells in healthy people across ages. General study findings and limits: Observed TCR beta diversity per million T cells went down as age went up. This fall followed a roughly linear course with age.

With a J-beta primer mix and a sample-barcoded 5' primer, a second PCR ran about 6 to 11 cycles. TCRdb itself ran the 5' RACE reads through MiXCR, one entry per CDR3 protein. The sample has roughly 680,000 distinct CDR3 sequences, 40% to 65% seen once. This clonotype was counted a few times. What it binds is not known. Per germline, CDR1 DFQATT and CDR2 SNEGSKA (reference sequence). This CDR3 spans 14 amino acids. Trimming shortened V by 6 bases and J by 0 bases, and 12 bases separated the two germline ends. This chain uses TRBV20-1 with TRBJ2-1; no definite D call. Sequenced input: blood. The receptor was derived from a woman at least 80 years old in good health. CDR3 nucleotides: TGCAGTGCCTCAGCAGGTAGCTCCTACAATGAGCAGTTCTTC. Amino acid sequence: CSASAGSSYNEQFF.